These 25 T cell receptor beta chains share one sample of origin, sequenced in a study of Ad26.COV2.S vaccination and SARS-CoV-2 variants. As to treatment: 15 to 20 received Ad26.COV2.S at low or high dose, single or two shots; 5 received placebo; per-sample allocation not given. Samples came from day 63 after the first vaccine or placebo injection. Using immunoSEQ multiplex PCR, the repertoire was profiled, and TCRdb retains in-frame clones only, with some absent. The sample lists 330,000 or so clones, 85% to 90% seen once, with around 5.5% in the top ten. Sample: peripheral blood, taken in a trial of Ad26.COV2.S vaccine versus placebo. The receptors stem from a person aged 18 to 59 who received the Ad26.COV2.S COVID-19 vaccine or a placebo.

V and J are TRBV9 and TRBJ2-3, with 7 bases fitting TRBD2. The CDR3 totals 15 residues. Trimming removed 3 bases from V and 2 bases from J; junction bases left unmatched: 6. The V gene's germline CDR1 is SGDLS and CDR2 YYNGEE. As DNA, the CDR3 is TGTGCCAGCAGCGCCCTAAGCGGGGTCACAGATACGCAGTATTTT. This sequence encodes CASSALSGVTDTQYF.

V is TRBV6-5 and J is TRBJ1-6; no firm D call. The CDR3 spans 13 residues. CDR1 MNHEY and CDR2 SVGAGI come from the germline V gene. The V end was cut by 6 bases, the J end by 7 bases, with 10 bases between. The CDR3 DNA is TGTGCCAGCAGCCAAACAAGGAATTCACCCCTCCACTTT. It translates to CASSQTRNSPLHF.

The rearrangement uses TRBV15 and TRBJ2-5; D call uncertain. Looked up from germline, CDR1 is LNHNV and CDR2 is YYDKDF (reference sequence). The CDR3 contains 12 residues. V gave up 4 bases and J gave up 7 bases, with 10 bases separating them. The CDR3 spells CATSIPSGTQYF. CDR3 in DNA: TGTGCCACCAGCATCCCCTCGGGGACCCAGTACTTC.

This clone has just one count. The J gene is TRBJ2-1, the V gene TRBV19; 8 bases align to TRBD1. Germline trimming cut 3 bases from V and 7 bases from J; bases unmatched to any gene: 8. Germline V gene data show CDR1 as LNHDA and CDR2 as SQIVND (reference sequence). This CDR3 region has 15 residues. As DNA, the CDR3 is TGTGCCAGTAGTATTTTGGCAGGGGGCTTGAATGAGCAGTTCTTC. Encoded protein: CASSILAGGLNEQFF. The variable domain in full, completed from reference TRBV19 and TRBJ2-1, reads DGGITQSPKYLFRKEGQNVTLSCEQNLNHDAMYWYRQDPGQGLRLIYYSQIVNDFQKGDIAEGYSVSREKKESFPLTVTSAQKNPTAFYLCASSILAGGLNEQFFGPGTRLTVL.

The V gene is TRBV5-6, the J gene TRBJ1-4, with D tentatively TRBD1 (6 bases). The CDR3 runs 14 residues. V was cut by 0 bases and J by 6 bases, with 9 bases left in between. Germline CDR1 and CDR2: SGHDT and YYEEEE. The CDR3 DNA reads TGTGCCAGCAGCTTGGAACAGGGCCATGAAAAACTGTTTTTT. This gives the protein CASSLEQGHEKLFF.

The J gene is TRBJ1-5, the V gene TRBV28; unclear D gene. The CDR3 is made up of 12 amino acids. The V end was cut by 4 bases, the J end by 11 bases, with 12 bases between. Germline CDR1 reads MDHEN; CDR2 reads SYDVKM. CDR3 protein: CASSSIGGSQHF. CDR3 in DNA: TGTGCCAGCAGTTCAATCGGTGGGTCCCAGCATTTT. Full variable domain (remainder filled in from reference TRBV28 and TRBJ1-5): DVKVTQSSRYLVKRTGEKVFLECVQDMDHENMFWYRQDPGLGLRLIYFSYDVKMKEKGDIPEGYSVSREKKERFSLILESASTNQTSMYLCASSSIGGSQHFGDGTRLSIL.

The chain couples TRBV6-5 to TRBJ2-7; no firm D call. Germline V gene data show CDR1 as MNHEY and CDR2 as SVGAGI. Trimming left V 6 bases short and J 2 bases short, with 17 bases between. CDR3 size: 15 residues. CDR3 nucleotide sequence: TGTGCCAGCAGCCGCTTAGGAGTAGAAACCTACGAGCAGTACTTC. As protein: CASSRLGVETYEQYF.

The V gene is TRBV13, the J gene TRBJ2-2; D gene uncertain. Per the germline V gene, CDR1 is PRHDT and CDR2 is FYEKMQ (reference sequence). V dropped 1 base and J dropped 0 bases, with 9 bases sitting between them. This CDR3 has 16 amino acids. The CDR3 spells CASSLVEGSNTGELFF. CDR3 in DNA: TGTGCCAGCAGCTTAGTAGAAGGATCGAACACCGGGGAGCTGTTTTTT.

This sequence joins TRBV7-9 and TRBJ1-1, with D possibly matching TRBD1 (6 bases). Germline CDR1 and CDR2: SEHNR and FQNEAQ (reference sequence). This CDR3 contains 13 residues. V lost 3 bases and J 7 bases, leaving 12 bases between the germline ends. The CDR3 DNA follows: TGTGCCAGCAGCTTCGACAGGCGTAATGAAGCTTTCTTT. This codes for CASSFDRRNEAFF.

The rearrangement links TRBV7-3 to TRBJ2-1, with D tentatively TRBD2 (6 bases). This CDR3 spans 14 amino acids. The ends were cut back, 5 bases at V and 4 bases at J, with 12 bases in the middle. Germline loops: CDR1 SGHTA, CDR2 FQGTGA. CDR3 sequence: CASSLPGGYNEQFF. Written as DNA, the CDR3 is TGTGCCAGCAGCCTCCCTGGAGGGTACAATGAGCAGTTCTTC.

The chain recombines TRBV6-2 or TRBV6-3 with TRBJ2-7, with D tentatively TRBD1 or TRBD2 (5 bases each). The V gene's germline CDR1 is MNHEY and CDR2 SVGEGT. V was clipped by 5 bases and J by 6 bases, with 14 bases between them. This CDR3 has 13 residues. The CDR3 bases are TGTGCCAGCAGTAACATCGGGGCCGGCGAGCAGTACTTC. Its protein product is CASSNIGAGEQYF.

The chain combines TRBV19 with TRBJ1-5; no definite D call. The length of the CDR3 is 12 residues. Germline CDR1 LNHDA, CDR2 SQIVND (reference sequence). Between the trimmed V and J ends, which lost 5 bases and 4 bases, there was a span of 6 bases. The DNA of the CDR3 is TGTGCCAGTAGTGGGGTGAATCAGCCCCAGCATTTT. Translating it yields CASSGVNQPQHF.

V and J are TRBV19 and TRBJ1-1; 7 bases match TRBD1. V lost 7 bases to trimming and J lost 4 bases; unmatched junction nucleotides: 15. This CDR3 contains 16 residues. Germline-derived CDR1 and CDR2 are LNHDA and SQIVND (reference sequence). CDR3 DNA sequence: TGTGCCAGTAAGAGGGACAGCCTGTGGGGTAGCACTGAAGCTTTCTTT. This translates into CASKRDSLWGSTEAFF.

As DNA, the CDR3 is TGTGCCTGGAGTGGACCCCCCGTGGCGGGAACCAGCACAGATACGCAGTATTTT. Its protein product is CAWSGPPVAGTSTDTQYF. The V call is TRBV30, the J call TRBJ2-3; a possible D gene is TRBD2 (6 bases). CDR3 length: 18 amino acids. Germline CDR1 is GTSNPN and CDR2 is SVGIG (reference sequence). V was pared by 1 base and J by 0 bases, with 20 bases between.

The rearrangement links TRBV6-6 to TRBJ1-2; D might be TRBD1 (5 bases). The V end lost 0 bases, the J end lost 6 bases, and 8 bases lay between the germline ends. CDR3 size: 13 residues. From germline, CDR1 is MNHNY and CDR2 SVGAGI (reference sequence). The CDR3 sequence: CASSYSSGDGYTF. The DNA of the CDR3 is TGTGCCAGCAGTTACTCATCGGGGGATGGCTACACCTTC.

The J gene is TRBJ1-1, the V gene TRBV7-3, with 7 nucleotides matching TRBD1. In germline, CDR1 is SGHTA, CDR2 FQGTGA. The trim removed 5 bases at V and 1 base at J, leaving 4 bases unmatched. This CDR3 spans 14 amino acids. As DNA, the CDR3 is TGTGCCAGCAGCCCCGGGACAGCGAACACTGAAGCTTTCTTT. Its translation: CASSPGTANTEAFF.

The gene calls are TRBV5-1 and TRBJ1-3, with D possibly TRBD1 on 5 matching bases. The germline V gene encodes CDR1 SGHRS and CDR2 YFSETQ. V was cut by 6 bases and J by 2 bases, with 15 bases left in between. This CDR3 has 15 amino acids. CDR3: CASMDGGLPGNTIYF. CDR3 coding DNA: TGCGCCAGCATGGATGGGGGATTACCTGGAAACACCATATATTTT.

The V call is TRBV18, the J call TRBJ2-7, with D perhaps matching TRBD1 (5 bases). The CDR3 covers 13 residues. Trimming took 3 bases from V and 0 from J, leaving 6 bases between them. The germline V gene encodes CDR1 KGHSH and CDR2 LQKENI. CDR3 coding DNA: TGTGCCAGCTCACCTGACAGCTCCTACGAGCAGTACGTC. It specifies CASSPDSSYEQYV.

The CDR3 DNA sequence: TGTGCCAGCAGCTTAAGATCCCTACCCTACAATGAGCAGTTCTTC. As protein: CASSLRSLPYNEQFF. The V gene is TRBV7-9, the J gene TRBJ2-1; D call uncertain. The CDR3 length is 15 residues. The ends were cut back, 2 bases at V and 2 bases at J, with 10 bases in the middle. Germline V gene data show CDR1 as SEHNR and CDR2 as FQNEAQ (reference sequence).

V gene TRBV6-2 or TRBV6-3 combines with J gene TRBJ1-6; TRBD1 matches at 7 bases. The germline CDR1 and CDR2 sequences are MNHEY and SVGEGT. V lost 3 bases to trimming and J lost 9 bases; unmatched junction nucleotides: 11. The CDR3 length is 16 residues. The CDR3 DNA follows: TGTGCCAGCAGTTATATACCCAGGGGGGGTCTTTCACCCCTCCACTTT. Translated, it gives CASSYIPRGGLSPLHF.

This clone was picked up one time. V gene TRBV7-2 combines with J gene TRBJ2-1, with a tentative D call TRBD1 (6 bases). This CDR3 comprises 19 residues. Trimming removed 3 bases at V and 0 bases at J, with 21 bases between. Germline V lookup: CDR1 SGHTA, CDR2 FQGNSA. CDR3 residues: CASSLGVTIQGSSYNEQFF. The CDR3 DNA sequence: TGTGCCAGCAGCTTGGGGGTAACAATACAGGGAAGCTCCTACAATGAGCAGTTCTTC. Using reference TRBV7-2 and TRBJ2-1 for the parts outside the CDR3, the full variable domain is GAGVSQSPSNKVTEKGKDVELRCDPISGHTALYWYRQSLGQGLEFLIYFQGNSAPDKSGLPSDRFSAERTGGSVSTLTIQRTQQEDSAVYLCASSLGVTIQGSSYNEQFFGPGTRLTVL.

The chain is built from TRBV4-2 and TRBJ2-7; 12 bases fit TRBD2. The CDR3 has 15 residues. CDR1 and CDR2 (germline): LGHNA, YNFKEQ. Trimming at V came to 5 bases and at J to 6 bases, leaving 8 bases not matched to a gene. CDR3 region: CASSTRLAGAGEQYF. DNA for the CDR3: TGTGCCAGCAGCACTCGACTAGCGGGGGCGGGCGAGCAGTACTTC.

This clone was seen just once. The chain uses TRBV5-6 and TRBJ2-3; no clear D gene. CDR3 length equals 14 residues. Trimming took off 3 bases at V and 3 bases at J, with 11 bases between the two ends. Germline V lookup: CDR1 SGHDT, CDR2 YYEEEE. Here the CDR3 reads CASSSSPQTDTQYF. CDR3 DNA: TGTGCCAGCAGCTCTTCCCCTCAGACAGATACGCAGTATTTT.

The chain links TRBV6-2 or TRBV6-3 to TRBJ2-7; TRBD1 agrees at 8 bases. The CDR3 contains 15 residues. CDR1 is MNHEY, CDR2 SVGEGT, per germline. V lost 3 bases and J lost 3; bases outside the gene matches: 7. The CDR3 is CASSYQDRGYYEQYF. CDR3 DNA: TGTGCCAGCAGTTATCAAGACAGGGGTTACTACGAGCAGTACTTC.

V is TRBV7-8 and J is TRBJ2-3; possibly TRBD2 for D (6 bases). The CDR3 is made up of 12 amino acids. Trimming took 5 bases from V and 8 from J, leaving 11 bases between them. Germline lookup yields CDR1 SGHVS and CDR2 FQNEAQ. Here the CDR3 DNA reads TGTGCCAGCAGCCTGGGGGGAGGTACGCAGTATTTT. It specifies CASSLGGGTQYF.